Shown below are 21 T cell receptor beta chains from a single sample sequenced in a study of cytomegalovirus exposure and HLA in healthy donors. Amplification used 60 Vbeta primers and 13 Jbeta primers. The method was immunoSEQ multiplex PCR; TCRdb's version includes in-frame clones alone and lacks a portion of them. The table includes 120,000 or so clones, roughly a tenth detected once. The sequencing input was PBMCs. All receptors come from a young woman in good health and CMV-seropositive.

This chain joins TRBV25-1 and TRBJ1-1; D is uncertain. Germline values: CDR1 MGHDK, CDR2 SYGVNS. This CDR3 is built from 11 residues. The V gene lost 6 bases and the J gene lost 3 bases, with 5 bases spanning the gap. CDR3 in amino acids: CASRADTEAFF. CDR3 sequence (DNA): TGTGCCAGCAGGGCGGACACTGAAGCTTTCTTT. The variable domain in full, completed from reference TRBV25-1 and TRBJ1-1, reads EADIYQTPRYLVIGTGKKITLECSQTMGHDKMYWYQQDPGMELHLIHYSYGVNSTEKGDLSSESTVSRIRTEHFPLTLESARPSHTSQYLCASRADTEAFFGQGTRLTVV.

This clone was seen only a few times. The V and J genes are TRBV6-1 and TRBJ2-4; D is ambiguous. Trimming cost V 1 base and J 0 bases, with 4 bases left between them. The CDR3 spans 14 residues. Germline V CDR1 and CDR2: MNHNS, SASEGT. CDR3 region: CASSEGVAKNIQYF. DNA for the CDR3: TGTGCCAGCAGTGAAGGAGTAGCCAAAAACATTCAGTACTTC.

This clone showed up just once. CDR3 residues: CASSWEGLSSDEQFF. DNA for the CDR3: TGTGCCAGCTCATGGGAGGGTTTAAGTAGCGATGAGCAGTTCTTC. The V call is TRBV18, the J call TRBJ2-1; TRBD2 matches at 7 bases. With 5 bases clipped from V and 8 bases from J, the junction kept 12 bases outside the gene matches. The germline CDR1 and CDR2 sequences are KGHSH and LQKENI. The CDR3 contains 15 residues. Using reference TRBV18 and TRBJ2-1 for the parts outside the CDR3, the full variable domain is NAGVMQNPRHLVRRRGQEARLRCSPMKGHSHVYWYRQLPEEGLKFMVYLQKENIIDESGMPKERFSAEFPKEGPSILRIQQVVRGDSAAYFCASSWEGLSSDEQFFGPGTRLTVL.

The chain has TRBV4-1 and TRBJ2-2; no clear D. The CDR3 runs to 12 residues. With 4 bases removed from V and 8 bases from J, the gap between germline ends came to 8 bases. Germline CDR1 is MGHRA and CDR2 is YSYEKL. The CDR3 DNA reads as TGCGCCAGCAGCCTTATAGTTGGGGAGCTGTTTTTT. Translation: CASSLIVGELFF.

This clone was seen a handful of times. The rearrangement uses TRBV30 and TRBJ2-6; 7 bases align to TRBD1. CDR1 GTSNPN and CDR2 SVGIG come from the germline V gene (reference sequence). The CDR3 has 17 residues. V lost 3 bases, J lost 2 bases, and 10 bases stayed unmatched. In nucleotides, the CDR3 is TGTGCCTGGAGGGCGGACAGGCCTTTGGCTGGGGCCAACGTCCTGACTTTC. Translation gives CAWRADRPLAGANVLTF.

The CDR3 DNA reads as TGTGCCAGCAGTTACTCGATCTATCGCTACAATGAGCAGTTCTTC. It encodes CASSYSIYRYNEQFF. The chain has TRBV6-5 and TRBJ2-1; D is unclear. CDR1 is MNHEY, CDR2 SVGAGI, per germline. The CDR3 sequence is 15 residues long. V was cut by 0 bases and J by 3 bases, with 9 bases left in between.

This clone showed up just a few times. V usage is TRBV9 and J usage is TRBJ2-5; 7 nucleotides agree with TRBD1. This CDR3 is 14 amino acids long. V trimming: 0 bases; J trimming: 5 bases; junction bases outside the gene matches: 4. CDR1 SGDLS and CDR2 YYNGEE come from the germline V gene. The CDR3 here is CASSVEQGWETQYF. The CDR3 DNA follows: TGTGCCAGCAGCGTAGAACAGGGGTGGGAGACCCAGTACTTC.

A few counts support this clone. The chain is built from TRBV11-3 and TRBJ1-1; unclear D gene. The V gene lost 0 bases and the J gene lost 10 bases, with 9 bases spanning the gap. CDR1 and CDR2 from the germline V gene are SGHNT and YENEEA. The CDR3 loop spans 12 amino acids. CDR3 in amino acids: CASSLDYSTAFF. The CDR3 DNA reads TGTGCCAGCAGCTTAGATTACTCAACAGCTTTCTTT.

This clone has just a few counts. The gene calls are TRBV27 and TRBJ2-3; D may be TRBD2 (7 bases). Germline V CDR1 and CDR2: MNHEY, SMNVEV (reference sequence). V lost 3 bases, J lost 9 bases, and 19 bases lay in between. The CDR3 length is 15 residues. The chain's CDR3 is CASSLSGADRGTQYF. DNA of the CDR3: TGTGCCAGCAGTTTGAGCGGGGCGGATAGGGGGACGCAGTATTTT.

In this sample, this clone turned up a few times. The chain has TRBV19 and TRBJ1-5, with TRBD1 matching 7 bases. The V gene end was trimmed by 5 bases and the J gene end by 8 bases; junction bases not matched to a gene: 15. This CDR3 has 16 residues. Germline assignment: CDR1 LNHDA and CDR2 SQIVND (reference sequence). CDR3 residues: CASSPYLDGQVKPQHF. The CDR3 coding sequence is TGTGCCAGTAGTCCCTATCTGGACGGACAGGTAAAGCCCCAGCATTTT.

This clone was seen a few times. This rearrangement joins TRBV27 to TRBJ2-1; 10 bases agree with TRBD1. Germline V CDR1 and CDR2: MNHEY, SMNVEV (reference sequence). The CDR3 has 15 residues. The V gene end was trimmed by 8 bases and the J gene end by 4 bases; junction bases not matched to a gene: 8. This chain's CDR3 is CASLRGDRGYNEQFF. CDR3 nucleotide sequence: TGTGCCAGCCTCCGTGGGGACAGGGGATACAATGAGCAGTTCTTC.

The chain carries TRBV25-1 and TRBJ1-2; TRBD1 aligns across 9 bases. Trimming at V came to 4 bases and at J to 4 bases, leaving 10 bases not matched to a gene. The CDR3 is 16 residues long. The germline V gene has CDR1 MGHDK and CDR2 SYGVNS. The CDR3 sequence: CASSGQMGQGLYGYTF. The DNA for the CDR3 is TGTGCCAGCAGTGGGCAGATGGGACAGGGCCTCTATGGCTACACCTTC.

This clone turned up a few times. The V call is TRBV11-2, the J call TRBJ1-1, with D unclear. Germline CDR1 and CDR2: SGHAT and FQNNGV. The CDR3 extends over 16 amino acids. The germline V and J ends were trimmed by 1 base and 0 bases, with 12 bases remaining between them. CDR3 loop: CASSLGHSPLNTEAFF. The CDR3 bases are TGTGCCAGCAGCTTAGGACACTCCCCATTGAACACTGAAGCTTTCTTT.

With regard to this clone: Relative to the germline gene, one junction end is altered; a read error may explain this. The V and J genes are TRBV27 and TRBJ2-1; 15 positions match TRBD2. This CDR3 region has 19 residues. Per the germline V gene, CDR1 is MNHEY and CDR2 is SMNVEV (reference sequence). For the CDR3, the DNA is TGTGCCAGCAGTCTATCGCTACCGGGACTAGCGGGAGGCTACAATGAGCAGTTCTTC. This sequence encodes CASSLSLPGLAGGYNEQFF.

This clone was detected a few times. The V gene is TRBV27, the J gene TRBJ1-1; no reliable D call. The germline CDR1 and CDR2 sequences are MNHEY and SMNVEV (reference sequence). V was cut by 2 bases and J by 2 bases, with 9 bases left in between. The CDR3 contains 14 residues. The DNA of the CDR3 is TGTGCCAGCAGTTTAATAGGAGTAAACACTGAAGCTTTCTTT. This codes for CASSLIGVNTEAFF.

As for this clone: Other DNA sequences from this sample encode an identical CDR3 as well. The chain joins TRBV4-2 to TRBJ1-1; possibly TRBD1 for D (5 bases). Trimming pared 3 bases from V and 5 bases from J, leaving 13 bases between. CDR1 and CDR2 (germline): LGHNA, YNFKEQ. CDR3 size: 14 residues. For the CDR3, the DNA is TGTGCCAGCAGCCAGGACCGGGGGGGGACTGAAGCTTTCTTT. It codes for CASSQDRGGTEAFF.

There are a few counts of this clone. This chain uses TRBV7-3 with TRBJ2-7, with D possibly being TRBD1 (6 bases). CDR3 length: 13 residues. Germline CDR1 is SGHTA and CDR2 is FQGTGA. Trimming left V 8 bases short and J 5 bases short, with 16 bases between. The CDR3 nucleotides are TGTGCCAGCGGGAGAGGGGGACGCGACGAGCAGTACTTC. This sequence encodes CASGRGGRDEQYF.

This clone was picked up a small number of times. J is TRBJ2-3 and V is TRBV9, with 7 bases that match TRBD2. Germline values: CDR1 SGDLS, CDR2 YYNGEE. CDR3 length equals 13 residues. V shed 0 bases, J shed 5 bases, and the junction held 0 bases outside the gene matches. CDR3 sequence reads: CASSVERGDTQYF. CDR3 bases: TGTGCCAGCAGCGTAGAGCGGGGAGATACGCAGTATTTT. The full variable domain, in which reference TRBV9 and TRBJ2-3 provide the parts outside the CDR3, is DSGVTQTPKHLITATGQRVTLRCSPRSGDLSVYWYQQSLDQGLQFLIQYYNGEERAKGNILERFSAQQFPDLHSELNLSSLELGDSALYFCASSVERGDTQYFGPGTRLTVL.

The chain couples TRBV29-1 to TRBJ2-7; a weak D match, TRBD2 (6 bases). The J call is doubtful: the DNA matches TRBJ2-5 better. Looked up from germline, CDR1 is SQVTM and CDR2 is ANQGSEA. There are 13 residues in the CDR3. The CDR3 is CSYNNGGWETQYF. DNA for the CDR3: TGCAGCTATAATAACGGGGGATGGGAGACCCAGTACTTC.

This clone showed up just a few times. The V call is TRBV5-4, the J call TRBJ2-7, with D tentatively TRBD1 (6 bases). This CDR3 has 14 residues. V was trimmed by 7 bases and J by 4 bases, leaving 18 bases between them. Looked up from germline, CDR1 is SGHNT and CDR2 is YYREEE (reference sequence). DNA for the CDR3: TGTGCCAGCGGCAAGGACAGCGGACCATACGAGCAGTACTTC. It codes for CASGKDSGPYEQYF.

In the case of this clone: Other DNA sequences from this sample encode an identical CDR3 as well. The gene calls are TRBV29-1 and TRBJ2-1; 7 bases map to TRBD1. Germline V gene sequence: CDR1 SQVTM, CDR2 ANQGSEA. V was pared by 7 bases and J by 0 bases, with 24 bases of the junction left unmatched. The CDR3 consists of 20 residues. The CDR3 here is CSGAGPGQISLRSSYNEQFF. In nucleotides, the CDR3 is TGCAGCGGCGCCGGGCCGGGACAGATTAGCCTAAGGAGCTCCTACAATGAGCAGTTCTTC.